This T cell receptor beta chain was profiled in a study of siplizumab effects on memory and regulatory T cells. V gave up 0 bases and J gave up 5 bases; unmatched junction bases: 5. Germline CDR1 SGHRS, CDR2 YFSETQ. The CDR3 contains 14 residues. Sequencing was performed with immunoSEQ multiplex PCR; in TCRdb, only in-frame clones are kept and a portion is missing. The top ten hold roughly 0.78% of the sample, which has 90,000 to 120,000 clones, about 91% seen once. This sequence joins TRBV5-1 and TRBJ2-7, with 7 bases identical to TRBD1. Sequencing was performed on Tregs sorted from blood. The clonotype was recovered from a human donor in good health. The CDR3 coding sequence is TGCGCCAGCAGCTTGGGTGCAGGGGGAGACGAGCAGTACTTC. This translates into CASSLGAGGDEQYF.